A single sample gave rise to the 23 T cell receptor beta chains below, sequenced in a study of T cells in women clearing cervical HPV infection. TCRdb keeps only in-frame clones here, not all; method: immunoSEQ multiplex PCR. The sample totals around 30,000 clones; its top ten clones hold about 7%. Sequenced material: blood buffy coat. The receptors originated from a woman aged 18-69 years with a cervical HPV16 infection that either progressed to CIN3+ or cleared (not recorded which).

Worth noting for this clone: Read coverage stops 3 residues before the CDR3 terminus; the germline J gene supplies the remainder. The rearrangement links TRBV6-1 to TRBJ2-3; D uncertain. CDR3 size: 15 residues. CDR1 and CDR2 from the germline V gene are MNHNS and SASEGT. This chain's CDR3 is CASSQGHYSNQPQYF. CDR3 bases read: TGTGCCAGCAGTCAAGGCCACTATAGCAATCAGCCG.

With regard to this clone: The read finishes 3 residues shy of the CDR3 end, and the germline J gene is used to complete it. This rearrangement joins TRBV5-1 to TRBJ2-7; 10 bases are a match to TRBD2. Germline loops: CDR1 SGHRS, CDR2 YFSETQ. V dropped 0 bases and J dropped 5; count of bases not matched to a gene: 5. This CDR3 has 15 amino acids. CDR3 DNA (partial): TGCGCCAGCAGCTTGGGACTAGCGGGCGCCCACGAG. Translating it yields CASSLGLAGAHE. The full CDR3 sequence reads CASSLGLAGAHEQYF.

CDR3 loop: CASSDSRQPRGYTF. The DNA read from the CDR3 is TGTGCCAGCAGTGATAGCCGACAGCCAAGGGGC. The V gene is TRBV6-1, the J gene TRBJ1-2; D might be TRBD1 (5 bases). The read falls 3 residues short of the CDR3 end, and the missing part is taken from the germline J gene. Germline V gene data show CDR1 as MNHNS and CDR2 as SASEGT. The CDR3 has 14 amino acids.

Of note for this clone: The read terminates 3 residues ahead of where the CDR3 ends, so the germline J gene completes it. The V gene is TRBV18, the J gene TRBJ1-2; D possibly corresponds to TRBD1 (6 bases). Germline CDR1 and CDR2: KGHSH and LQKENI. The CDR3 totals 12 residues. The CDR3 DNA, read in part, is TGTGCCAGCTCTCCGACAGGCACTGAC. Its protein product is CASSPTGTD. Given in full, the CDR3 is CASSPTGTDYTF.

In regard to this clone: The read finishes 3 residues shy of the CDR3 end, and the germline J gene is used to complete it. The chain uses TRBV5-1 and TRBJ2-1; 12 nucleotides line up with TRBD2. The CDR3 extends over 17 amino acids. Germline loops: CDR1 SGHRS, CDR2 YFSETQ. Trimming cost V 4 bases and J 4 bases; bases outside gene matches: 9. Partial CDR3 DNA: TGCGCCAGCAGCGGAAGCCGGGGACTAGCGGGTTACAATGAG. This codes for CASSGSRGLAGYNE. The CDR3, in full, reads CASSGSRGLAGYNEQFF. Together with reference TRBV5-1 and TRBJ2-1, the CDR3 gives the full variable domain: KAGVTQTPRYLIKTRGQQVTLSCSPISGHRSVSWYQQTPGQGLQFLFEYFSETQRNKGNFPGRFSGRQFSNSRSEMNVSTLELGDSALYLCASSGSRGLAGYNEQFFGPGTRLTVL.

To note about this clone: The read ends 3 residues early relative to the CDR3; the germline J gene fills the gap. The J gene is TRBJ2-1, the V gene TRBV28, with D maybe TRBD2 (6 bases). The CDR3 is 11 residues long. CDR1 is MDHEN, CDR2 SYDVKM, per germline. The V and J ends lost 7 bases and 9 bases respectively, with 10 bases between them. CDR3 sequence reads: CASILGGEQFF. CDR3 DNA, as far as it was read: TGTGCCAGCATCCTGGGGGGTGAG.

As for this clone: The read comes to an end 3 residues before the CDR3 does, leaving the germline J gene to fill in the end. This rearrangement joins TRBV28 to TRBJ2-7; perhaps TRBD1 as D (7 bases). In germline, CDR1 is MDHEN, CDR2 SYDVKM. This CDR3 is built from 13 residues. The V end was cut by 5 bases, the J end by 6 bases, with 14 bases between. The CDR3: CASSPPRGVEQYF. The sequenced CDR3 bases are TGTGCCAGCAGTCCACCCAGGGGGGTCGAG.

On this clone: Read data end 3 residues before the CDR3 end; the end is taken from the germline J gene. This sequence joins TRBV5-6 and TRBJ1-2; 7 bases match TRBD1. The V gene's germline CDR1 is SGHDT and CDR2 YYEEEE. This CDR3 has 13 residues. Trimming took 4 bases from V and 4 from J; bases not matched to a gene: 4. The CDR3 DNA, read in part, is TGTGCCAGCAGCCCGACAGGGACCTATGGC. As protein: CASSPTGTYG. The entire CDR3 reads CASSPTGTYGYTF. The full variable domain, rest sourced from reference TRBV5-6 and TRBJ1-2, is DAGVTQSPTHLIKTRGQQVTLRCSPKSGHDTVSWYQQALGQGPQFIFQYYEEEERQRGNFPDRFSGHQFPNYSSELNVNALLLGDSALYLCASSPTGTYGYTFGSGTRLTVV.

To note about this clone: The read comes to an end 3 residues before the CDR3 does, leaving the germline J gene to fill in the end. The rearrangement joins TRBV28 to TRBJ1-3; D may be TRBD1 (6 bases). CDR3 size: 17 residues. Trimming took off 3 bases at V and 2 bases at J, with 17 bases between the two ends. The germline V gene has CDR1 MDHEN and CDR2 SYDVKM. CDR3 bases read: TGTGCCAGCAGTTTGGCTGCAGGGGCCAAGGCTGGAAACACC. This codes for CASSLAAGAKAGNT. The CDR3 reads in full as CASSLAAGAKAGNTIYF. Supplemented by reference TRBV28 and TRBJ1-3, the full variable domain reads DVKVTQSSRYLVKRTGEKVFLECVQDMDHENMFWYRQDPGLGLRLIYFSYDVKMKEKGDIPEGYSVSREKKERFSLILESASTNQTSMYLCASSLAAGAKAGNTIYFGEGSWLTVV.

In regard to this clone: The read falls 3 residues short of the CDR3 end, and the missing part is taken from the germline J gene. The chain joins TRBV5-1 to TRBJ2-1, with TRBD2 as a possible D gene (6 bases). Germline CDR1 and CDR2: SGHRS and YFSETQ. The V gene lost 4 bases and the J gene lost 0 bases, with 14 bases spanning the gap. The CDR3 contains 16 residues. The CDR3 here is CASSPYGTYSYNEQFF. The DNA read from the CDR3 is TGCGCCAGCAGCCCGTACGGGACTTACTCCTACAATGAG.

As concerns this clone: The CDR3 extends 3 residues past the end of the read, so its final part is completed from the germline J gene. The chain uses TRBV7-2 and TRBJ1-1, with 7 bases aligning to TRBD1. V lost 5 bases and J lost 6; bases outside the gene matches: 12. Germline CDR1 is SGHTA and CDR2 is FQGNSA. The CDR3 is 15 amino acids. CDR3 sequence reads: CASSDQTGVRAEAFF. The sequenced part of the CDR3 DNA is TGTGCCAGCAGCGACCAAACAGGGGTCAGGGCTGAA.

A word on this clone: The sequence runs out 3 residues before the end of the CDR3; the remainder is reconstructed from the germline J gene. The chain employs TRBV5-6 and TRBJ1-5; unclear D gene. Germline CDR1 and CDR2: SGHDT and YYEEEE. This CDR3 is 14 amino acids long. V was shortened by 2 bases and J by 0 bases, with 6 bases between the two germline ends. CDR3 DNA (partial): TGTGCCAGCAGCTTTGGCTTTAGCAATCAGCCC. This encodes CASSFGFSNQP. The full CDR3 protein is CASSFGFSNQPQHF.

A note on this clone: Read sequence stops 3 residues before the CDR3 end, and the germline J gene provides the missing end. The rearrangement links TRBV19 to TRBJ2-1; D call uncertain. V was pared by 1 base and J by 2 bases, with 12 bases between. The CDR3 has 16 residues. Germline V gene data show CDR1 as LNHDA and CDR2 as SQIVND (reference sequence). The CDR3 region is CASSIGRQPPYNEQFF. The DNA read from the CDR3 is TGTGCCAGTAGTATAGGGAGACAACCCCCCTACAATGAG.

As concerns this clone: The read ends 3 residues shy of where the CDR3 ends; the end is completed using the germline J gene. V is TRBV2 and J is TRBJ2-2; 11 bases match TRBD2. This CDR3 has 17 amino acids. Trimming took 7 bases from V and 5 from J; bases not matched to a gene: 12. Per germline, CDR1 SNHLY and CDR2 FYNNEI. CDR3 sequence reads: CASTEGASGRYTGELFF. CDR3 DNA (partial): TGTGCCAGCACCGAAGGGGCTAGCGGGAGGTATACCGGGGAG.

Of note for this clone: The read ends 3 residues shy of where the CDR3 ends; the end is completed using the germline J gene. V is TRBV19 and J is TRBJ2-3; TRBD1 agrees at 10 bases. The CDR3 is 16 residues long. Germline V lookup: CDR1 LNHDA, CDR2 SQIVND (reference sequence). Incomplete CDR3 DNA: TGTGCCAGTAGTTCTCGACAGGGGGCGCGGGGTCAGCCG. Amino acid sequence: CASSSRQGARGQP. Given in full, the CDR3 is CASSSRQGARGQPQYF.

As regards this clone: Coverage ceases 3 residues before the CDR3 finishes, and the germline J gene fills in the end. This sequence joins TRBV20-1 and TRBJ2-7; 8 nucleotides line up with TRBD1. J was trimmed by 5 bases and V by 3 bases; bases with no gene match: 9. Per germline, CDR1 DFQATT and CDR2 SNEGSKA (reference sequence). The CDR3 length is 14 residues. CDR3: CSASSIRTGNEQYF. The covered CDR3 bases are TGCAGTGCTAGTTCCATCCGGACAGGGAACGAG.

A word on this clone: The read terminates 3 residues before the CDR3 end, so the remaining end is supplied by the germline J gene. The rearrangement joins TRBV2 to TRBJ2-1; no clear D gene. The germline CDR1 and CDR2 sequences are SNHLY and FYNNEI. Trimming shortened V by 1 base and J by 5 bases, and 9 bases separated the two germline ends. The CDR3 loop spans 14 amino acids. The part of the CDR3 DNA that was read is TGTGCCAGCAGTGAAGTCGGGTGGAACAATGAG. Translated: CASSEVGWNNE. The full CDR3 is CASSEVGWNNEQFF.

In regard to this clone: The CDR3 end is not reached by the read, which stops 3 residues before it; the germline J gene fills it in. The chain couples TRBV19 to TRBJ1-2, with D perhaps matching TRBD1 (5 bases). The germline V gene encodes CDR1 LNHDA and CDR2 SQIVND (reference sequence). The CDR3 is 15 residues long. The CDR3 sequence: CASSFTSGDYNDYTF. The CDR3 DNA, read in part, is TGTGCCAGTAGTTTTACTAGCGGGGACTACAATGAC.

With regard to this clone: The CDR3 end lies 3 residues beyond the end of the read and is filled in from the germline J gene. The chain uses TRBV28 and TRBJ2-4; 11 bases fit TRBD2. The CDR3 consists of 12 residues. The V gene's germline CDR1 is MDHEN and CDR2 SYDVKM. The covered CDR3 bases are TGTGCCAGCATAGAGACTAGCGGGGCT. Translating it yields CASIETSGA. The full CDR3 protein reads CASIETSGAQYF.

A remark on this clone: The missing CDR3 end, 3 residues past where the read stops, is filled in from the germline J gene. J is TRBJ2-3 and V is TRBV20-1; D is undetermined. The germline CDR1 and CDR2 sequences are DFQATT and SNEGSKA (reference sequence). The CDR3 totals 14 residues. V was cut by 2 bases and J by 0 bases, with 9 bases left in between. The CDR3 DNA, read in part, is TGCAGTGCTAGATCTACGATGAGCACAGATACG. Translation gives CSARSTMSTDT. The whole CDR3 sequence reads CSARSTMSTDTQYF.

Notes on this clone: The read stops 3 residues short of the end of the CDR3; the missing end is completed from the germline J gene. The V gene is TRBV19, the J gene TRBJ2-4; D perhaps matches TRBD1 (7 bases). The CDR3 is made up of 15 amino acids. CDR1 is LNHDA and CDR2 is SQIVND in the germline V gene (reference sequence). CDR3 sequence reads: CASTPGGGGNYGQYF. The part of the CDR3 DNA that was read is TGTGCCAGTACGCCAGGGGGAGGAGGTAACTATGGT.

Of note for this clone: The read ends 3 residues before the CDR3 terminus; that terminus is restored from the germline J gene. The gene calls are TRBV20-1 and TRBJ2-7; 7 nucleotides agree with TRBD2. V shed 0 bases, J shed 4 bases, and the junction held 0 bases outside the gene matches. The CDR3 length is 12 residues. CDR1 DFQATT and CDR2 SNEGSKA come from the germline V gene (reference sequence). The part of the CDR3 DNA that was read is TGCAGTGCTAGAGAGCGGGAGTACGAG. Translated, it gives CSAREREYE. The full CDR3 is CSAREREYEQYF.

Notes on this clone: Read sequence stops 3 residues before the CDR3 end, and the germline J gene provides the missing end. The rearrangement uses TRBV28 and TRBJ2-3; 8 positions agree with TRBD2. Per the germline V gene, CDR1 is MDHEN and CDR2 is SYDVKM. V trimming: 6 bases; J trimming: 2 bases; junction bases outside the gene matches: 7. The length of the CDR3 is 15 residues. CDR3 sequence: CASSNSGRVTDTQYF. Partial CDR3 DNA: TGTGCCAGCAGCAACAGCGGGAGAGTCACAGATACG.